The 24 T cell receptor beta chains below were found in one sample sequenced in a study of tumor-infiltrating T cells and Merkel cell polyomavirus. Turning to the study itself: The T cells studied were CD8+ and recognized the Merkel cell polyomavirus KLL epitope.

Clones were sequenced by immunoSEQ multiplex PCR, and TCRdb holds only the in-frame ones, with some missing. The sample shows 24,000 or so clones, nearly 90% of them seen only once. Robust Merkel cell polyomavirus Large T antigen positivity by immunohistochemistry was seen in all patients' tumors. Sequencing input: lymph node tissue. These receptors all come from a man in his fifties or sixties with Merkel cell carcinoma.

Comment on this clone: An end of the junction does not agree with germline; a read error may underlie this. The gene calls are TRBV6-5 and TRBJ1-2; 7 nucleotides agree with TRBD1. Germline loops: CDR1 MNHEY, CDR2 SVGAGI. The CDR3 has 15 residues. The CDR3 region has the DNA TGTGCCAGCACCGCTGCCGGGACAGCTAAGTATGGCTACACCTTC. Amino acids: CASTAAGTAKYGYTF.

V and J are TRBV7-2 and TRBJ2-7, with D maybe TRBD2 (5 bases). CDR1 SGHTA and CDR2 FQGNSA come from the germline V gene. The length of the CDR3 is 13 residues. Trimming stripped 5 bases from V and 5 bases from J, with 13 bases between. The CDR3 sequence is CASSAHGADEQYF. DNA for the CDR3: TGTGCCAGCAGCGCACATGGAGCGGACGAGCAGTACTTC.

The chain joins TRBV4-3 to TRBJ1-2, with unresolved D. The CDR3 is 14 amino acids. CDR1 and CDR2 (germline): LGHNA, YSLEER. Trimming shortened V by 8 bases and J by 0 bases, and 13 bases separated the two germline ends. CDR3 amino acids: CASRRTGANYGYTF. The CDR3 DNA is TGCGCCAGCCGACGTACTGGAGCTAACTATGGCTACACCTTC.

V usage is TRBV7-3 and J usage is TRBJ1-3; tentatively, D is TRBD1 (5 bases). From germline, CDR1 is SGHTA and CDR2 FQGTGA. CDR3 length: 14 residues. V lost 7 bases to trimming and J lost 4 bases, with 14 bases between them. The CDR3: CASTPRGTGNTIYF. The CDR3 coding sequence is TGTGCCAGCACCCCCCGGGGGACGGGAAACACCATATATTTT.

The chain joins TRBV30 to TRBJ2-3; possibly TRBD1 for D (7 bases). V was trimmed by 5 bases and J by 1 base, leaving 10 bases between them. Germline V gives CDR1 GTSNPN, CDR2 SVGIG (reference sequence). The CDR3 sequence is 13 residues long. For the CDR3, the DNA is TGTGCCTGGGACAGGGAGGGCACAGATACGCAGTATTTT. Its protein product is CAWDREGTDTQYF.

The chain is built from TRBV6-1 and TRBJ2-2; 13 positions agree with TRBD2. In germline, CDR1 is MNHNS, CDR2 SASEGT. The CDR3 totals 15 residues. J was trimmed by 6 bases and V by 7 bases; bases with no gene match: 5. The CDR3 nucleotides read TGTGCCAGCATATATGGACTAGCGGGAGCCGGGGAGCTGTTTTTT. Its protein is CASIYGLAGAGELFF.

The rearrangement joins TRBV7-9 to TRBJ2-5; the match to TRBD2 covers 10 bases. Losses at the gene ends were 5 bases for V and 5 bases for J; bases not matched to a gene: 8. The CDR3 totals 15 residues. Germline V lookup: CDR1 SEHNR, CDR2 FQNEAQ (reference sequence). CDR3 sequence reads: CASSKRGGHRETQYF. The CDR3 region has the DNA TGTGCCAGCAGCAAGCGGGGGGGCCACCGGGAGACCCAGTACTTC.

The chain links TRBV28 to TRBJ1-2, with D perhaps matching TRBD1 (5 bases). The germline V gene has CDR1 MDHEN and CDR2 SYDVKM. The V and J ends lost 6 bases and 3 bases respectively, with 11 bases between them. This CDR3 has 13 amino acids. CDR3 region: CASRGGVDYGYTF. DNA for the CDR3: TGTGCCAGCAGGGGGGGGGTAGACTATGGCTACACCTTC.

The chain couples TRBV2 to TRBJ1-2, with 7 bases identical to TRBD1. This CDR3 is built from 15 residues. J gave up 2 bases and V 6 bases, and 9 bases lay outside the gene matches. Germline CDR1 and CDR2: SNHLY and FYNNEI. CDR3 DNA sequence: TGTGCCAGCAGCCTAGCCGGACAGGCCAACTATGGCTACACCTTC. This translates into CASSLAGQANYGYTF. The full variable domain, its missing parts supplied by reference TRBV2 and TRBJ1-2, is EPEVTQTPSHQVTQMGQEVILRCVPISNHLYFYWYRQILGQKVEFLVSFYNNEISEKSEIFDDQFSVERPDGSNFTLKIRSTKLEDSAMYFCASSLAGQANYGYTFGSGTRLTVV.

The V gene is TRBV5-6, the J gene TRBJ2-5; 8 bases are a match to TRBD2. Matching the DNA end better, TRBJ2-7 makes the J call doubtful. This CDR3 region has 16 residues. Per the germline V gene, CDR1 is SGHDT and CDR2 is YYEEEE. For the CDR3, the DNA is TGTGCCAGCAGCATAAGAACGGGGGGCGGGGGGTACGAGCAGTACTTC. Translating it yields CASSIRTGGGGYEQYF.

The CDR3 sequence is CASSLYSLTGELFF. CDR3 DNA: TGTGCCAGCAGCTTATACAGCCTCACCGGGGAGCTGTTTTTT. V and J are TRBV7-9 and TRBJ2-2; no clear D. The CDR3 has 14 amino acids. Between the trimmed V and J ends, which lost 2 bases and 4 bases, there was a span of 8 bases. Germline loops: CDR1 SEHNR, CDR2 FQNEAQ (reference sequence).

This chain links TRBV27 with TRBJ2-1; D is ambiguous. The CDR3 runs to 15 residues. The germline CDR1 and CDR2 sequences are MNHEY and SMNVEV (reference sequence). The ends were cut back, 6 bases at V and 0 bases at J, with 12 bases in the middle. This chain's CDR3 is CASSYDMSSYNEQFF. DNA of the CDR3: TGTGCCAGCAGCTACGACATGAGCTCCTACAATGAGCAGTTCTTC.

Only a few counts were recorded for this clone. The chain is built from TRBV19 and TRBJ1-2; D is undetermined. This CDR3 comprises 15 residues. CDR1 and CDR2 (germline): LNHDA, SQIVND (reference sequence). Trimming cost V 2 bases and J 6 bases, with 16 bases left between them. CDR3 loop: CASSINTAPMDGYTF. As DNA, the CDR3 is TGTGCCAGTAGTATAAACACCGCTCCGATGGATGGCTACACCTTC.

CDR3 residues: CASSLARTGRGTGELFF. Written as DNA, the CDR3 is TGTGCCAGCAGCTTAGCACGGACAGGGAGGGGCACCGGGGAGCTGTTTTTT. The chain couples TRBV7-8 to TRBJ2-2; tentative D call: TRBD1 (8 bases). The CDR3 is 17 amino acids. The V end was cut by 0 bases, the J end by 4 bases, with 15 bases between. CDR1 is SGHVS, CDR2 FQNEAQ, per germline. Combining the CDR3 with reference TRBV7-8 and TRBJ2-2 gives the whole variable domain GAGVSQSPRYKVAKRGQDVALRCDPISGHVSLFWYQQALGQGPEFLTYFQNEAQLDKSGLPSDRFFAERPEGSVSTLKIQRTQQEDSAVYLCASSLARTGRGTGELFFGEGSRLTVL.

The chain links TRBV4-2 to TRBJ2-7, with a tentative D call TRBD2 (6 bases). Germline-derived CDR1 and CDR2 are LGHNA and YNFKEQ. Trimming took off 5 bases at V and 2 bases at J, with 13 bases between the two ends. CDR3 length: 14 amino acids. The CDR3 reads CASSLGRGTYEQYF. CDR3 coding DNA: TGTGCCAGCAGCTTGGGGCGGGGAACCTACGAGCAGTACTTC.

V usage is TRBV5-8 and J usage is TRBJ2-1, with a tentative D call TRBD2 (7 bases). Germline V gene sequence: CDR1 SGHTS, CDR2 YDEGEE. V lost 0 bases to trimming and J lost 0 bases, with 19 bases between them. There are 19 residues in the CDR3. This chain's CDR3 is CASSLVLGGGLSSYNEQFF. CDR3 bases: TGTGCCAGCAGCTTGGTTTTGGGCGGGGGCCTTAGCTCCTACAATGAGCAGTTCTTC.

The chain recombines TRBV27 with TRBJ1-1; D may be TRBD1 (6 bases). The germline V gene encodes CDR1 MNHEY and CDR2 SMNVEV (reference sequence). V gave up 5 bases and J gave up 4 bases, with 17 bases separating them. The CDR3 has 15 residues. The CDR3 DNA reads as TGTGCCAGCAGTCGAGGGGGGGCGGGCGGCACTGAAGCTTTCTTT. Translating it yields CASSRGGAGGTEAFF.

CDR3 region: CASTPGGYGYTF. As DNA, the CDR3 is TGTGCCAGTACCCCCGGAGGGTACGGCTACACCTTC. The V gene is TRBV19, the J gene TRBJ1-2, with D unclear. V lost 7 bases to trimming and J lost 8 bases, with 14 bases between them. The germline V gene encodes CDR1 LNHDA and CDR2 SQIVND (reference sequence). This CDR3 region has 12 residues.

The chain joins TRBV7-9 to TRBJ2-1; TRBD2 might be the D (5 bases). Germline V gene data show CDR1 as SEHNR and CDR2 as FQNEAQ (reference sequence). CDR3 length equals 14 residues. Trimming left V 5 bases short and J 1 base short, with 9 bases between. CDR3 bases: TGTGCCAGCAGCCCGAAGCGGTCCTACAATGAGCAGTTCTTC. It encodes CASSPKRSYNEQFF.

This clone appeared a single time. Mismatch with germline at one junction end may stem from a read error. This chain uses TRBV7-7 with TRBJ2-1; 7 nucleotides align to TRBD2. CDR3 length equals 14 residues. Germline CDR1 and CDR2: SSHAT and FNYEAQ (reference sequence). This chain's CDR3 is CASSHDVAGNEQFF. In DNA form, the CDR3 reads TGTGCTAGCAGCCATGACGTAGCGGGCAATGAGCAGTTCTTC.

The CDR3 DNA is TGTGCCAGCAGTCCAGGGGTCGTCAATGAAAAACTGTTTTTT. It yields the protein CASSPGVVNEKLFF. The V call is TRBV28, the J call TRBJ1-4; TRBD1 is a possible D gene (6 bases). The CDR3 is 14 residues long. Germline V gene data show CDR1 as MDHEN and CDR2 as SYDVKM. V was clipped by 5 bases and J by 5 bases, with 12 bases between them.

This chain connects TRBV28 to TRBJ1-5, with a tentative D call TRBD1 (6 bases). This CDR3 has 15 residues. CDR1 and CDR2 from the germline V gene are MDHEN and SYDVKM. Trimming cost V 5 bases and J 6 bases, with 17 bases left between them. The CDR3 reads CASSPTHREAQPQHF. As DNA, the CDR3 is TGTGCCAGCAGTCCAACTCACAGGGAAGCTCAGCCCCAGCATTTT.

Here the CDR3 reads CAWTTGSTDTQYF. The CDR3 DNA sequence: TGTGCCTGGACGACAGGATCCACAGATACGCAGTATTTT. The J gene is TRBJ2-3, the V gene TRBV30, with a weak D call TRBD1 (6 bases). Per the germline V gene, CDR1 is GTSNPN and CDR2 is SVGIG (reference sequence). Trimming removed 4 bases at V and 2 bases at J, with 10 bases between. The CDR3 is 13 residues long. The full variable domain, with the rest looked up from reference TRBV30 and TRBJ2-3, is SQTIHQWPATLVQPVGSPLSLECTVEGTSNPNLYWYRQAAGRGLQLLFYSVGIGQISSEVPQNLSASRPQDRQFILSSKKLLLSDSGFYLCAWTTGSTDTQYFGPGTRLTVL.

V is TRBV7-8 and J is TRBJ1-1; unclear D gene. CDR1 is SGHVS and CDR2 is FQNEAQ in the germline V gene. Trimming took off 3 bases at V and 0 bases at J, with 17 bases between the two ends. The CDR3 is 17 amino acids. The CDR3, as DNA: TGTGCCAGCAGCTTGTCCGGGTCGGGGAGGATGAACACTGAAGCTTTCTTT. Protein product: CASSLSGSGRMNTEAFF.